This T cell receptor (beta chain) was identified during a study of blood T cells in healthy people across ages. Findings and caveats of the study: Age advanced and TCR beta diversity per million T cells fell, roughly linearly. Because donor CMV status was unknown, expanded clonotype changes were possibly confounded. Total diversity from one million sequenced T cells was likely underestimated.

Germline loops: CDR1 SEHNR, CDR2 FQNEAQ (reference sequence). CDR3 length: 14 residues. Combining a sample-barcoded 5' primer with a J-beta primer mix, a second PCR ran for about 7 to 11 cycles. All cDNA molecules were each tagged by a template-switch adaptor with 12 random nucleotides. TCRdb reanalysed the 5' RACE reads using MiXCR and keeps one entry per CDR3 protein. The sample lists around 940,000 distinct CDR3 sequences; approximately 50% were seen once. Regarding this clonotype: Its antigen is still unknown.

What was sequenced was blood. V gene TRBV7-9 combines with J gene TRBJ2-7; D is uncertain. The assigned J gene may be wrong: the sequence end matches TRBJ2-5 better. The sequence was obtained from a woman in her fifties or sixties in good health. CDR3 protein: CASSLDRRWETQYF. The CDR3 DNA is TGTGCCAGCAGCTTAGATCGCCGGTGGGAGACCCAGTACTTC.